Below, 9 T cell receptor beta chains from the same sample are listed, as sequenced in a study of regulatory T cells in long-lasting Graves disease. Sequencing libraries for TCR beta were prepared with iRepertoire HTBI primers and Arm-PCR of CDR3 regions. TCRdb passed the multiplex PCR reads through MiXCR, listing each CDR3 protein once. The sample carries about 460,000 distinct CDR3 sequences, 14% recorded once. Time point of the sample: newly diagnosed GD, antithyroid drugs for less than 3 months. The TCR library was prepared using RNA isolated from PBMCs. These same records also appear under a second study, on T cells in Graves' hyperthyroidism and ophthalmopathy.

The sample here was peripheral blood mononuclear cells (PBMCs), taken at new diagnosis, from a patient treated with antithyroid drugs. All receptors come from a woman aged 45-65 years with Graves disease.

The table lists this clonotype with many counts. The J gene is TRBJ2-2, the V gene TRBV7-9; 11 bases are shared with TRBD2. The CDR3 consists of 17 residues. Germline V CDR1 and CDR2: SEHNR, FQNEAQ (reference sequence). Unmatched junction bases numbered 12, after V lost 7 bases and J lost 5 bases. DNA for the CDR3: TGTGCCAGCAAAGGGACTAGCGGAACACTTGGGACCGGGGAGCTGTTTTTT. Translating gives CASKGTSGTLGTGELFF.

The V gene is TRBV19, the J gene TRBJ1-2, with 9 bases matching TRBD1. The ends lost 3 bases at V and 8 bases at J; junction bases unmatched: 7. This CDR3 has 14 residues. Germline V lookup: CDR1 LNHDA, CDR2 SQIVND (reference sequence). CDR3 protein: CASSIGTGFRGYTF. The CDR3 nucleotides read TGTGCCAGTAGTATCGGGACAGGGTTTCGCGGCTACACCTTC.

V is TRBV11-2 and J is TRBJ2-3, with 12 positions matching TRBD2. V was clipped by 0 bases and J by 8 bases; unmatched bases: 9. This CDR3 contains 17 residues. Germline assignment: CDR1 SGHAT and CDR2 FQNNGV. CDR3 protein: CASSLDPGLAGSGTQYF. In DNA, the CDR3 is TGTGCCAGCAGCTTAGATCCCGGACTAGCGGGAAGCGGTACGCAGTATTTT.

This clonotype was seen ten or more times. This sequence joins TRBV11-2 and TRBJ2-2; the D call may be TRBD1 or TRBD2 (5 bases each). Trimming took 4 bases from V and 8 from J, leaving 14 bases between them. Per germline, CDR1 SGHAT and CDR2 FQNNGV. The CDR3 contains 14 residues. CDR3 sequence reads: CASSSILGRGELFF. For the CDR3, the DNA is TGTGCCAGCAGCTCGATACTGGGACGAGGGGAGCTGTTTTTT.

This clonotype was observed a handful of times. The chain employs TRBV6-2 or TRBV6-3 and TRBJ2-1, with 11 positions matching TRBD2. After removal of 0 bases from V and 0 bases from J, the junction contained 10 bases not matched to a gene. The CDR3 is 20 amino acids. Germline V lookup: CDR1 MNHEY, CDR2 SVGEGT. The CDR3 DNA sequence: TGTGCCAGCAGTTACTCCGCGGGGTTAGCGGGGGGGAGCTCCTACAATGAGCAGTTCTTC. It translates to CASSYSAGLAGGSSYNEQFF.

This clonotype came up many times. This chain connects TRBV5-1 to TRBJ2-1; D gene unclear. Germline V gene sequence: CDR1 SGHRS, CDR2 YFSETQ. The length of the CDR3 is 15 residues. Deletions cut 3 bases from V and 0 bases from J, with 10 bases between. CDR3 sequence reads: CASSSAMNSYNEQFF. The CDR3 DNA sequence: TGCGCCAGCAGCTCCGCTATGAACTCCTACAATGAGCAGTTCTTC.

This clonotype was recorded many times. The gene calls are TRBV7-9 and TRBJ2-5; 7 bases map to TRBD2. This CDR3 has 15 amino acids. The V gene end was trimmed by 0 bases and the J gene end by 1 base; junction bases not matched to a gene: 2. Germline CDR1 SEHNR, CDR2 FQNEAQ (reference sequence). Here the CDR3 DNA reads TGTGCCAGCAGCTTAGCGCGACTAGCCCAAGAGACCCAGTACTTC. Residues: CASSLARLAQETQYF. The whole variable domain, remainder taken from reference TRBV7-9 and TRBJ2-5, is DTGVSQNPRHKITKRGQNVTFRCDPISEHNRLYWYRQTLGQGPEFLTYFQNEAQLEKSRLLSDRFSAERPKGSFSTLEIQRTEQGDSAMYLCASSLARLAQETQYFGPGTRLLVL.

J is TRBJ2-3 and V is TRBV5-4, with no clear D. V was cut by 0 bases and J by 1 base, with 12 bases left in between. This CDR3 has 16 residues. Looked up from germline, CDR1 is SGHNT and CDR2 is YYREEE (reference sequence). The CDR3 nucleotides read TGTGCCAGCAGCTTGGACGGGTTTGGGGGCACAGATACGCAGTATTTT. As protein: CASSLDGFGGTDTQYF.

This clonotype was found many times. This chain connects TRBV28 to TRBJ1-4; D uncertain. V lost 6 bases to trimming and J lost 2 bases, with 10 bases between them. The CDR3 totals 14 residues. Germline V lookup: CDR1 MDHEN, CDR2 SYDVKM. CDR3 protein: CASSGTDTNEKLFF. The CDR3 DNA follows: TGTGCCAGCAGCGGCACAGATACTAATGAAAAACTGTTTTTT.